This T cell receptor beta chain was captured by sequencing in a study of T cells in Graves' hyperthyroidism and ophthalmopathy. The study included ophthalmopathy patients with Clinical Activity Score at least 3, NOSPECS grade at least 4 and duration under 3 months. The study based diagnoses on clinical symptoms, serum thyroxine and TRAb, thyroid ultrasound and orbital computed tomography. General study findings and limits: Within blood appeared most thyroid clonotypes that had expanded above 0.001.

This clonotype was picked up a small number of times. Its target is not known. Germline-derived CDR1 and CDR2 are MGHRA and YSYEKL. Trimming took 8 bases from V and 1 from J, leaving 11 bases between them. CDR3 length: 13 residues. Amplification yielded TCR beta CDR3 regions, with RNA transcripts as the source. First-round RT-PCR targeting the TCR CDR3 was performed with the HTBI primer set. TCRdb redid the calling of the multiplex PCR reads with MiXCR, one entry per CDR3 protein. Among about 410,000 distinct CDR3 sequences listed, about 14% were seen once. The sample comprised blood. This TCR came from a woman in her twenties or thirties with Graves' ophthalmopathy. This rearrangement joins TRBV4-1 to TRBJ1-1, with D hard to call. The CDR3 nucleotides read TGCGCCAGCGCCGTTGGACCGAACACTGAAGCTTTCTTT. Translation: CASAVGPNTEAFF.